This passage covers 30 T cell receptor beta chains from one sample sequenced in a study of T cell repertoires in cytomegalovirus infection. TCRdb re-called the reads through MiXCR, storing one row per CDR3 protein. The sample lists about 460,000 distinct CDR3 sequences; about 11% were seen once. The sequencing input was PBMCs. The receptors originated from a human donor in good health (CMV status not recorded). Some clones in this sample may be carry-over from other donors' samples.

CDR3 sequence reads: CARGWGGGSNQPQHF. The CDR3 DNA sequence: TGTGCCAGGGGGTGGGGGGGGGGAAGCAATCAGCCCCAGCATTTT. The rearrangement links TRBV7-4 to TRBJ1-5, with D tentatively TRBD1 (5 bases). The V end lost 9 bases, the J end lost 1 base, and 16 bases lay between the germline ends. The CDR3 is 15 residues long. The germline gives CDR1 SGHVT, CDR2 SQSDAQ.

The chain is built from TRBV7-2 and TRBJ1-4, with D perhaps TRBD1 (5 bases). Deletions cut 1 base from V and 4 bases from J, with 16 bases between. CDR1 is SGHTA and CDR2 is FQGNSA in the germline V gene. CDR3 length: 17 residues. CDR3 in amino acids: CASSLGGGVVNNEKLFF. CDR3 bases: TGTGCCAGCAGCTTAGGGGGGGGGGTGGTAAATAATGAAAAACTGTTTTTT.

Many counts were recorded for this clonotype. The rearrangement joins TRBV28 to TRBJ2-7, with 12 bases aligning to TRBD2. Germline-derived CDR1 and CDR2 are MDHEN and SYDVKM. With V trimmed by 6 bases and J by 2 bases, 8 bases remained unmatched. The CDR3 runs 16 residues. CDR3 nucleotides: TGTGCCAGCAGCCTTTTTCTAGCGGGAGGGCCCTACGAGCAGTACTTC. This translates into CASSLFLAGGPYEQYF.

At least ten counts were recorded for this clonotype. The gene calls are TRBV7-8 and TRBJ2-2; D is ambiguous. This CDR3 comprises 15 residues. CDR1 and CDR2 (germline): SGHVS, FQNEAQ. Trimming removed 1 base at V and 6 bases at J, with 12 bases between. The CDR3 DNA follows: TGTGCCAGCAGCTTAGGGACCCCAGGCCCCGGGGAGCTGTTTTTT. This sequence encodes CASSLGTPGPGELFF.

About this clonotype: A much larger clone lies a single base off, so this may be a read error. J is TRBJ1-5 and V is TRBV2; D possibly corresponds to TRBD1 (5 bases). Germline CDR1 reads SNHLY; CDR2 reads FYNNEI. The CDR3 covers 14 residues. The V end was cut by 2 bases, the J end by 5 bases, with 10 bases between. This CDR3 reads CASSEQGGDQPQHF. The CDR3 nucleotides are TGTGCCAGCAGTGAACAGGGAGGCGATCAGCCCCAGCATTTT.

This clonotype came up a few times. The genes are TRBV6-5 and TRBJ1-6; 7 nucleotides agree with TRBD1. The germline V gene encodes CDR1 MNHEY and CDR2 SVGAGI. V lost 4 bases to trimming and J lost 7 bases; unmatched junction nucleotides: 13. The CDR3 covers 17 residues. The CDR3, as DNA: TGTGCCAGCAGTTCTTACCCCAGGGGGGCTGCGAATTCACCCCTCCACTTT. This translates into CASSSYPRGAANSPLHF.

This clonotype has a single count. A much bigger clone sits one base away, suggesting this may be a read error. The chain employs TRBV7-2 and TRBJ1-1, with 9 bases identical to TRBD1. There are 16 residues in the CDR3. The V gene's germline CDR1 is SGHTA and CDR2 FQGNSA. CDR3 DNA sequence: TGTGCCAGCAGCTTAGCTCCCGGGACAGGGAACAATGAAGCTTTCTTT. It encodes CASSLAPGTGNNEAFF.

This clonotype was found many times. The chain recombines TRBV7-2 with TRBJ2-1; D may match TRBD1 or TRBD2 (5 bases each). This CDR3 comprises 15 residues. The V end was cut by 5 bases, the J end by 6 bases, with 17 bases between. The germline V gene has CDR1 SGHTA and CDR2 FQGNSA. The CDR3 coding sequence is TGTGCCAGCAGCCAACTAGGGGATCGGCTCAATGAGCAGTTCTTC. Its protein product is CASSQLGDRLNEQFF.

The gene calls are TRBV11-2 and TRBJ1-4; tentative D call: TRBD1 (6 bases). The CDR3 runs 14 residues. Trimming removed 4 bases at V and 10 bases at J, with 16 bases between. Germline V gene lookup returns CDR1 SGHAT and CDR2 FQNNGV. This CDR3 is CASSSNRVVGKLFF. The CDR3 DNA follows: TGTGCCAGCAGCTCGAACAGGGTAGTTGGAAAACTGTTTTTT.

The sample holds many counts of this clonotype. The J gene is TRBJ2-1, the V gene TRBV12-3 or TRBV12-4, with D possibly TRBD1 on 5 matching bases. Trimming cost V 5 bases and J 7 bases, with 12 bases left between them. The CDR3 totals 13 residues. The CDR3 is CASSTGGGNEQFF. For the CDR3, the DNA is TGTGCCAGCAGTACAGGCGGTGGGAATGAGCAGTTCTTC.

This clonotype was recorded at least ten times. The chain combines TRBV7-2 with TRBJ2-2, with D maybe TRBD2 (5 bases). CDR1 is SGHTA and CDR2 is FQGNSA in the germline V gene. This CDR3 contains 16 residues. V was pared by 5 bases and J by 0 bases, with 13 bases between. The DNA for the CDR3 is TGTGCCAGCAGCAGGAGAGGGCTATCGAACACCGGGGAGCTGTTTTTT. It is translated as CASSRRGLSNTGELFF.

The chain joins TRBV20-1 to TRBJ2-7, with TRBD2 matching over 10 bases. Germline trimming cut 4 bases from V and 0 bases from J; bases unmatched to any gene: 9. Germline CDR1 DFQATT, CDR2 SNEGSKA (reference sequence). CDR3 length: 16 residues. CDR3: CSATGLAVRSSYEQYF. The CDR3 DNA reads as TGCAGTGCTACAGGACTAGCGGTTAGGAGCTCCTACGAGCAGTACTTC.

This clonotype was seen repeatedly, ten times or more. The chain combines TRBV7-3 with TRBJ2-5; D is ambiguous. The CDR3 length is 13 residues. Per germline, CDR1 SGHTA and CDR2 FQGTGA. V lost 1 base and J 2 bases, leaving 5 bases between the germline ends. CDR3 DNA: TGTGCCAGCAGCTTAATGGAGCAAGAGACCCAGTACTTC. It encodes CASSLMEQETQYF.

This clonotype has a count of ten or more. J is TRBJ1-5 and V is TRBV19; the D gene is possibly TRBD1 (6 bases). CDR3 length equals 13 residues. V was cut by 6 bases and J by 3 bases, with 9 bases left in between. Looked up from germline, CDR1 is LNHDA and CDR2 is SQIVND (reference sequence). The CDR3 bases are TGTGCCAGTAGGGGGGGCCTCAATCAGCCCCAGCATTTT. The encoded protein is CASRGGLNQPQHF.

V usage is TRBV12-3 or TRBV12-4 and J usage is TRBJ2-7; 11 positions agree with TRBD2. CDR3 length: 14 residues. After removal of 5 bases from V and 2 bases from J, the junction contained 2 bases not matched to a gene. The DNA for the CDR3 is TGTGCCAGCAGTCGACTAGCGGGGACCTACGAGCAGTACTTC. As protein: CASSRLAGTYEQYF.

This clonotype showed up many times. The gene calls are TRBV28 and TRBJ1-1; D unclear. Trimming cost V 2 bases and J 0 bases, with 7 bases left between them. CDR3 length equals 14 residues. The germline gives CDR1 MDHEN, CDR2 SYDVKM. The CDR3 loop is CASSLVGLNTEAFF. Here the CDR3 DNA reads TGTGCCAGCAGTTTAGTAGGTTTGAACACTGAAGCTTTCTTT. Supplemented by reference TRBV28 and TRBJ1-1, the full variable domain reads DVKVTQSSRYLVKRTGEKVFLECVQDMDHENMFWYRQDPGLGLRLIYFSYDVKMKEKGDIPEGYSVSREKKERFSLILESASTNQTSMYLCASSLVGLNTEAFFGQGTRLTVV.

About this clonotype itself: A much larger clone differs by one base, so this may be a read error. CDR3 sequence: CVSSELAGGRGTQYF. CDR3 DNA: TGTGTCAGCAGTGAACTAGCGGGGGGCCGAGGGACCCAGTACTTC. V and J are TRBV2 and TRBJ2-5, with 12 nucleotides matching TRBD2. The CDR3 sequence is 15 residues long. Germline CDR1 is SNHLY and CDR2 is FYNNEI.

V is TRBV19 and J is TRBJ1-1; 11 bases align to TRBD1. The CDR3 sequence is 17 residues long. CDR1 and CDR2 (germline): LNHDA, SQIVND (reference sequence). V lost 7 bases, J lost 3 bases, and 13 bases stayed unmatched. For the CDR3, the DNA is TGTGCCAGTAAGACCGGGACAGGGGGTTACGTCGACACTGAAGCTTTCTTT. Translating gives CASKTGTGGYVDTEAFF. The full variable domain, in which reference TRBV19 and TRBJ1-1 provide the parts outside the CDR3, is DGGITQSPKYLFRKEGQNVTLSCEQNLNHDAMYWYRQDPGQGLRLIYYSQIVNDFQKGDIAEGYSVSREKKESFPLTVTSAQKNPTAFYLCASKTGTGGYVDTEAFFGQGTRLTVV.

The gene calls are TRBV12-5 and TRBJ1-2; D possibly corresponds to TRBD1 (5 bases). Trimming took 4 bases from V and 7 from J, leaving 19 bases between them. Germline assignment: CDR1 LGHNT and CDR2 FRNRAP. The CDR3 totals 15 residues. The CDR3 loop is CASGSVRERLVGYTF. Written as DNA, the CDR3 is TGTGCTAGTGGTTCGGTCAGGGAAAGACTAGTTGGCTACACCTTC. The complete variable domain, with remaining parts taken from reference TRBV12-5 and TRBJ1-2, reads DARVTQTPRHKVTEMGQEVTMRCQPILGHNTVFWYRQTMMQGLELLAYFRNRAPLDDSGMPKDRFSAEMPDATLATLKIQPSEPRDSAVYFCASGSVRERLVGYTFGSGTRLTVV.

This clonotype appeared many times. The V call is TRBV28, the J call TRBJ2-7; possible D gene TRBD2, 6 bases. The CDR3 runs 12 residues. Germline V gene lookup returns CDR1 MDHEN and CDR2 SYDVKM. The V end was cut by 7 bases, the J end by 12 bases, with 19 bases between. CDR3 sequence reads: CASTHLWGDRYF. CDR3 DNA sequence: TGTGCCAGCACCCACCTGTGGGGGGATAGGTACTTC.

This clonotype was counted many times. The chain links TRBV6-5 to TRBJ2-2; no reliable D call. Per the germline V gene, CDR1 is MNHEY and CDR2 is SVGAGI. CDR3 length equals 14 residues. The V and J ends lost 5 bases and 3 bases respectively, with 10 bases between them. CDR3: CASSPPGHTGELFF. CDR3 in DNA: TGTGCCAGCAGTCCGCCAGGACACACCGGGGAGCTGTTTTTT.

This clonotype was seen ten or more times. This chain links TRBV7-8 with TRBJ2-2; unclear D gene. Between the trimmed V and J ends, which lost 5 bases and 7 bases, there was a span of 5 bases. Germline V gene sequence: CDR1 SGHVS, CDR2 FQNEAQ. The CDR3 length is 11 residues. The DNA for the CDR3 is TGTGCCAGCAGCCGTGTCGGGGAGCTGTTTTTT. It is translated as CASSRVGELFF.

The chain joins TRBV2 to TRBJ2-3; D remains unclear. Trimming removed 3 bases from V and 4 bases from J, with 5 bases in between. This CDR3 has 12 amino acids. Germline CDR1 and CDR2: SNHLY and FYNNEI. The CDR3, as DNA: TGTGCCAGCAGTGATGTAGCAGATACGCAGTATTTT. Amino acid sequence: CASSDVADTQYF.

The chain is built from TRBV27 and TRBJ2-7; tentative D call: TRBD1 (5 bases). Germline CDR1 reads MNHEY; CDR2 reads SMNVEV (reference sequence). This CDR3 contains 15 residues. V lost 5 bases, J lost 0 bases, and 14 bases lay in between. CDR3 sequence: CASSLPDRLSYEQYF. The CDR3 bases are TGTGCCAGCAGTCTCCCCGACAGACTCTCCTACGAGCAGTACTTC.

Remarks on this clonotype: An end of the junction differs from the germline gene, which may be a read error. V gene TRBV3-1 combines with J gene TRBJ2-5; TRBD2 matches 9 bases. The CDR3 has 13 amino acids. The germline gives CDR1 LGHDT, CDR2 YNNKEL (reference sequence). CDR3 amino acids: CASSQDLGGRANF. The CDR3 DNA is TGTGCCAGCAGCCAAGATCTGGGCGGGAGGGCAAACTTC.

V and J are TRBV6-1 and TRBJ2-1; D is unclear. CDR1 is MNHNS and CDR2 is SASEGT in the germline V gene. This CDR3 has 13 amino acids. Trimming left V 4 bases short and J 3 bases short, with 7 bases between. CDR3 coding DNA: TGTGCCAGCAGTGTGGGAATCTACAATGAGCAGTTCTTC. It yields the protein CASSVGIYNEQFF.

J is TRBJ2-3 and V is TRBV9, with 10 bases identical to TRBD1. CDR1 is SGDLS, CDR2 YYNGEE, per germline. The V segment lost 4 bases and the J segment 2 bases; nucleotides outside the gene matches: 13. The CDR3 loop spans 18 amino acids. CDR3 coding DNA: TGTGCCAGCAGCCGGAGGTCGGGGACAGGGGCCAACACAGATACGCAGTATTTT. Translating gives CASSRRSGTGANTDTQYF.

This chain joins TRBV7-9 and TRBJ2-7; 9 bases match TRBD1. V shed 8 bases and J 2 bases; nucleotides not matched to a gene: 7. The CDR3 is 14 amino acids. In germline, CDR1 is SEHNR, CDR2 FQNEAQ (reference sequence). CDR3: CASLGTGIAYEQYF. CDR3 in DNA: TGTGCCAGCCTAGGGACAGGGATTGCCTACGAGCAGTACTTC.

This clonotype appeared many times. CDR3 DNA: TGTGCTAGTGGTTTGGTAACTACAGGGTATGGCTACACCTTC. It encodes CASGLVTTGYGYTF. The chain carries TRBV12-5 and TRBJ1-2; D is possibly TRBD1 (6 bases). The CDR3 totals 14 residues. CDR1 is LGHNT and CDR2 is FRNRAP in the germline V gene. The ends were cut back, 0 bases at V and 5 bases at J, with 10 bases in the middle.

The V and J genes are TRBV28 and TRBJ2-1; D unresolved. From germline, CDR1 is MDHEN and CDR2 SYDVKM. This CDR3 spans 12 amino acids. The V gene lost 6 bases and the J gene lost 2 bases, with 5 bases spanning the gap. The CDR3 region is CASRVAYNEQFF. In DNA form, the CDR3 reads TGTGCCAGCAGGGTCGCCTACAATGAGCAGTTCTTC. Variable domain in full (rest from reference TRBV28 and TRBJ2-1): DVKVTQSSRYLVKRTGEKVFLECVQDMDHENMFWYRQDPGLGLRLIYFSYDVKMKEKGDIPEGYSVSREKKERFSLILESASTNQTSMYLCASRVAYNEQFFGPGTRLTVL.